A selection of T cell receptor beta chains follows, all from one sample in a study of T cells in Graves' hyperthyroidism and ophthalmopathy. TCRdb reprocessed the multiplex PCR reads via MiXCR and lists one record per CDR3 protein. The sample shows 350,000 or so distinct CDR3 sequences, around a fifth of them seen only once. Source material: blood. All receptors derive from a woman aged 50 to 60 with Graves' hyperthyroidism. CDR3s include the opening cysteine and the closing phenylalanine or tryptophan. A D gene is named only where the DNA matches it firmly.

>TRBD1|TRBV5-8|15
CASSPDRDRAYEQYF
>-|TRBV7-9|14
CASSLPGATYEQYF
>TRBD1|TRBV2|15
CASSRTGMVRTEAFF
>TRBD1|TRBV2|15
CASREDRGHGETQYF
>-|TRBV10-3|14
CAISDGRSGNTIYF
>-|TRBV3-1|13
CASSQNRGETQYF
>-|TRBV20-1|13
CSAFPGNRTEAFF
>TRBD2|TRBV20-1|16
CSAREIAGLSLETQYF
>-|TRBV20-1|16
CSGLGALGAPEDTQYF
>-|TRBV11-2|13
CASSLEGLGELFF
>-|TRBV18|15
CASSPGAGIDQPQHF
>-|TRBV12-3/TRBV12-4|13
CASSGQGSKEQFF
>TRBD1|TRBV5-1|13
CASSSGTGRGYTF
>TRBD2|TRBV9|16
CASGVPGLAGPYEQYF
>-|TRBV20-1|14
CSARDEGFNQPQHF
>TRBD2|TRBV5-1|16
CASSLVVGLATDTQYF
>TRBD1|TRBV9|14
CASSTRQGPDTQYF
>-|TRBV6-1|16
CASRTKLTGGSNEQFF